The rows below give T cell receptor beta chains drawn from one sample of a study of blood T cell repertoires in COVID-19. Some clones are missing from TCRdb's copy, which holds only in-frame ones; the method was immunoSEQ multiplex PCR. The sample shows a few hundred thousand clones, 75% to 90% of them seen only once. Sequencing was done on a sample of peripheral blood. The receptors were sampled from a young woman with acute or convalescent COVID-19. The CDR3 runs from the conserved cysteine through the conserved F or W. A D gene is named only where the DNA matches it firmly.

d_gene: NA
v_gene: TRBV19
j_gene: TRBJ1-3
CDR3nt: TGTGCCAGTAGAATTACGGGTTCCTCTGGAAACACCATATATTTT
CDR3aa: CASRITGSSGNTIYF

d_gene: NA
v_gene: TRBV9
j_gene: TRBJ1-1
CDR3nt: TGTGCCAGCACCCCAAGTTCGGGGTACACTGAAGCTTTCTTT
CDR3aa: CASTPSSGYTEAFF

d_gene: NA
v_gene: TRBV30
j_gene: TRBJ1-6
CDR3nt: TGTGCCTGGAAAGGGGCCAGGGATTCACCCCTCCACTTT
CDR3aa: CAWKGARDSPLHF

d_gene: TRBD1
v_gene: TRBV19
j_gene: TRBJ1-1
CDR3nt: TGTGCCAGTAAGGGGGGACAGTACAACACTGAAGCTTTCTTT
CDR3aa: CASKGGQYNTEAFF

d_gene: NA
v_gene: TRBV27
j_gene: TRBJ1-5
CDR3nt: TGTGCCAGCCGTCTCGGCAATCAGCCCCAGCATTTT
CDR3aa: CASRLGNQPQHF

d_gene: TRBD2
v_gene: TRBV15
j_gene: TRBJ2-7
CDR3nt: TGTGCCACCAGCAGAGGTGGACTAGCGGGAACCCACGAGCAGTACTTC
CDR3aa: CATSRGGLAGTHEQYF

d_gene: NA
v_gene: TRBV5-1
j_gene: TRBJ1-4
CDR3nt: TGCGCCAGCAGCTTCGGCGACAGAGTTAATGAAAAACTGTTTTTT
CDR3aa: CASSFGDRVNEKLFF

d_gene: TRBD2
v_gene: TRBV19
j_gene: TRBJ2-7
CDR3nt: TGTGCCAGTAGCTATGCGGGAGGGGTCTCCTACGAGCAGTACTTC
CDR3aa: CASSYAGGVSYEQYF

d_gene: NA
v_gene: TRBV9
j_gene: TRBJ2-1
CDR3nt: TGTGCCAGCAGCACGAGCGGTCATGAGCAGTTCTTC
CDR3aa: CASSTSGHEQFF

d_gene: NA
v_gene: TRBV24-1
j_gene: TRBJ1-2
CDR3nt: TGTGCCACCAGTGATTTGGAGGGAGGGGCAGGAGGCTACACCTTC
CDR3aa: CATSDLEGGAGGYTF